This TCR beta chain was observed in a study of CXCR3-negative and CXCR3-positive naive CD8 T cells. Whole-study results and caveats: Once cells were cryopreserved, CXCR3 expression went down partly, and most assays used fresh PBMCs. Naive subsets had comparable surface CD5, so TRB CDR3 properties gauged TCR strength. Both naive subsets, CXCR3-negative and CXCR3-positive, displayed similar TRBV-TRBJ usage, unlike memory cells.

The authors made the TRB cDNA libraries by 5' RACE using UMI labels. TCRdb reanalyzed the 5' RACE reads, giving one entry per CDR3 protein sequence and no DNA. The sample holds about 6,000 distinct CDR3 sequences. The CDR3 is made up of 16 amino acids. On this clonotype itself: What it recognizes is unknown.

This TCR came from a human donor in good health. Some clones in this sample may be carry-over from other donors' samples. The sequencing sample was made of naive CXCR3- CD8+ T cells from blood. Subset reported: CD45RO-CCR7+CD27+CD95- naive CD8+ T cells lacking CXCR3 (TNR3-). This rearrangement joins TRBV12-3 or TRBV12-4 to TRBJ2-1; the D call of TRBD2 rests on TCRdb alone, since no DNA is present to check it. The CDR3 is CASSDRLAGSYNEQFF.